These 29 T cell receptor beta chains were all obtained from the same sample, sequenced in a study of CD8+ T cells in alopecia areata. Following extraction, RNA underwent reverse transcription to cDNA, which served as the sequencing template. Profiling relied on immunoSEQ multiplex PCR, and the TCRdb table lists in-frame clones only, not all of them. The sample shows approximately 180,000 clones, over 50% of them seen only once. This specimen was CD4+ T cells sorted from blood, taken at week 0. These receptor sequences come from a human donor with alopecia areata.

The chain couples TRBV5-6 to TRBJ1-2; TRBD1 agrees at 8 bases. CDR3 length: 14 amino acids. V trimming: 5 bases; J trimming: 4 bases; junction bases outside the gene matches: 7. Germline V gene sequence: CDR1 SGHDT, CDR2 YYEEEE. The CDR3 DNA is TGTGCCAGCAGACCTCACAGGGGGGGCTATGGCTACACCTTC. Translated: CASRPHRGGYGYTF.

The rearrangement uses TRBV29-1 and TRBJ1-2; no definite D call. The V gene lost 4 bases and the J gene lost 7 bases, with 13 bases spanning the gap. In germline, CDR1 is SQVTM, CDR2 ANQGSEA. The CDR3 extends over 12 amino acids. The CDR3 DNA sequence: TGCAGCGTTGTTGGTCGAGGAGCTGGCTACACCTTC. This gives the protein CSVVGRGAGYTF.

V usage is TRBV4-2 and J usage is TRBJ2-5, with no clear D. This CDR3 is 14 amino acids long. Germline CDR1 LGHNA, CDR2 YNFKEQ. The V and J ends lost 0 bases and 5 bases respectively, with 10 bases between them. The CDR3 here is CASSQDWMGETQYF. For the CDR3, the DNA is TGTGCCAGCAGCCAAGATTGGATGGGGGAGACCCAGTACTTC.

The chain recombines TRBV6-5 with TRBJ2-3, with D possibly being TRBD1 or TRBD2 (5 bases each). Germline lookup yields CDR1 MNHEY and CDR2 SVGAGI. The CDR3 sequence is 14 residues long. The V end lost 6 bases, the J end lost 6 bases, and 16 bases lay between the germline ends. CDR3: CASRSGTKYDTQYF. DNA for the CDR3: TGTGCCAGCAGATCGGGGACCAAGTACGATACGCAGTATTTT.

This clone has just one count. The rearrangement joins TRBV30 to TRBJ1-1; TRBD1 matches at 8 bases. This CDR3 contains 14 residues. Germline V lookup: CDR1 GTSNPN, CDR2 SVGIG (reference sequence). J gave up 2 bases and V 7 bases, and 9 bases lay outside the gene matches. CDR3 in amino acids: CAFTLGQVNTEAFF. In nucleotides, the CDR3 is TGTGCCTTTACCCTGGGACAGGTTAACACTGAAGCTTTCTTT.

This clone came up once. This sequence joins TRBV2 and TRBJ2-5, with D maybe TRBD1 (5 bases). Trimming took 6 bases from V and 7 from J, leaving 12 bases between them. Per the germline V gene, CDR1 is SNHLY and CDR2 is FYNNEI. This CDR3 is 12 amino acids long. The CDR3 region is CASRETVGTQYF. CDR3 bases: TGTGCCAGCAGAGAGACAGTCGGGACCCAGTACTTC.

A few counts support this clone. The chain has TRBV10-3 and TRBJ2-5; D not resolved. This CDR3 is 13 amino acids long. The germline V and J ends were trimmed by 5 bases and 2 bases, with 9 bases remaining between them. In germline, CDR1 is ENHRY, CDR2 SYGVKD. The CDR3: CAISLSEQETQYF. The DNA of the CDR3 is TGTGCCATCAGTCTGTCAGAACAAGAGACCCAGTACTTC.

This clone turned up a few times. The CDR3 spells CSVGGPDTQYF. In DNA, the CDR3 is TGCAGCGTTGGCGGACCAGATACGCAGTATTTT. The chain combines TRBV29-1 with TRBJ2-3; D remains ambiguous. The CDR3 extends over 11 amino acids. CDR1 is SQVTM, CDR2 ANQGSEA, per germline. V lost 4 bases to trimming and J lost 4 bases, with 6 bases between them.

The chain combines TRBV5-1 with TRBJ1-4, with D tentatively TRBD1 (6 bases). This CDR3 comprises 16 residues. V lost 0 bases and J 3 bases, leaving 12 bases between the germline ends. Per the germline V gene, CDR1 is SGHRS and CDR2 is YFSETQ. The CDR3, as DNA: TGCGCCAGCAGCTTGGCCGCCAGGGGATCTAATGAAAAACTGTTTTTT. It codes for CASSLAARGSNEKLFF.

This chain links TRBV15 with TRBJ1-4; tentative D call: TRBD1 (5 bases). The germline V gene encodes CDR1 LNHNV and CDR2 YYDKDF (reference sequence). V shed 0 bases and J shed 8 bases, with 13 bases lying between them. CDR3 length: 15 residues. Written as DNA, the CDR3 is TGTGCCACCAGCAGAGATGGCAGGGTGGGAGAAAAACTGTTTTTT. This translates into CATSRDGRVGEKLFF.

This clone was recorded a few times. V gene TRBV29-1 combines with J gene TRBJ1-2; TRBD1 matches 7 bases. The ends lost 4 bases at V and 2 bases at J; junction bases unmatched: 4. This CDR3 has 13 amino acids. Germline V gives CDR1 SQVTM, CDR2 ANQGSEA. This CDR3 is CSVGVGGNYGYTF. CDR3 nucleotides: TGCAGCGTTGGTGTAGGGGGCAACTATGGCTACACCTTC. The whole variable domain, filled in from reference TRBV29-1 and TRBJ1-2, reads SAVISQKPSRDICQRGTSLTIQCQVDSQVTMMFWYRQQPGQSLTLIATANQGSEATYESGFVIDKFPISRPNLTFSTLTVSNMSPEDSSIYLCSVGVGGNYGYTFGSGTRLTVV.

The V and J genes are TRBV15 and TRBJ1-2; D is unclear. This CDR3 is built from 13 residues. V gave up 0 bases and J gave up 7 bases, with 9 bases separating them. Germline V gene data show CDR1 as LNHNV and CDR2 as YYDKDF (reference sequence). The CDR3, as DNA: TGTGCCACCAGCAGAGATCAGCGCGGTGGCTACACCTTC. Its translation: CATSRDQRGGYTF.

This chain uses TRBV5-1 with TRBJ2-3; maybe TRBD2 (6 bases). V gave up 4 bases and J gave up 7 bases, with 13 bases separating them. Germline V gene data show CDR1 as SGHRS and CDR2 as YFSETQ. The CDR3 consists of 13 residues. The CDR3 DNA reads TGCGCCAGCAGCCCCTTGGCGGGAAATACGCAGTATTTT. Translation: CASSPLAGNTQYF.

This chain connects TRBV4-2 to TRBJ2-1; perhaps TRBD2 as D (6 bases). This CDR3 has 14 residues. Per germline, CDR1 LGHNA and CDR2 YNFKEQ. V was shortened by 4 bases and J by 12 bases, with 19 bases between the two germline ends. DNA for the CDR3: TGTGCCAGCAGCCTGTCCCGGGACTCCGGATGGCAGTTCTTC. Protein sequence: CASSLSRDSGWQFF.

This chain connects TRBV7-2 to TRBJ2-5; 9 bases line up with TRBD2. The V segment lost 2 bases and the J segment 4 bases; nucleotides outside the gene matches: 8. The CDR3 consists of 16 residues. Germline values: CDR1 SGHTA, CDR2 FQGNSA. CDR3 in amino acids: CASSLLLAGSGETQYF. DNA for the CDR3: TGTGCCAGCAGCTTACTGCTAGCGGGGTCCGGAGAGACCCAGTACTTC. Filled out from reference TRBV7-2 and TRBJ2-5, the complete variable domain reads GAGVSQSPSNKVTEKGKDVELRCDPISGHTALYWYRQSLGQGLEFLIYFQGNSAPDKSGLPSDRFSAERTGGSVSTLTIQRTQQEDSAVYLCASSLLLAGSGETQYFGPGTRLLVL.

CDR3 in DNA: TGCGCCAGCAGCTTGGAAGGGTCGCAGTACTTC. Protein sequence: CASSLEGSQYF. V usage is TRBV5-1 and J usage is TRBJ2-7; D ambiguous. V gave up 0 bases and J gave up 9 bases, with 7 bases separating them. Germline values: CDR1 SGHRS, CDR2 YFSETQ. This CDR3 is built from 11 residues.

In regard to this clone: Other DNA sequences in this specimen translate into the identical CDR3. The chain joins TRBV20-1 to TRBJ1-1; D remains ambiguous. The CDR3 extends over 11 amino acids. Germline assignment: CDR1 DFQATT and CDR2 SNEGSKA (reference sequence). V was shortened by 1 base and J by 2 bases, with 2 bases between the two germline ends. CDR3 loop: CSARGNTEAFF. CDR3 coding DNA: TGCAGTGCTAGAGGTAACACTGAAGCTTTCTTT.

This clone has a handful of counts. The gene calls are TRBV5-1 and TRBJ1-5; D perhaps matches TRBD1 (5 bases). CDR3 length equals 15 residues. The ends were cut back, 0 bases at V and 2 bases at J, with 9 bases in the middle. Germline V lookup: CDR1 SGHRS, CDR2 YFSETQ. As DNA, the CDR3 is TGCGCCAGCAGCTTGGGGGACGGGCGCAATCAGCCCCAGCATTTT. Protein product: CASSLGDGRNQPQHF. Drawing the rest from reference TRBV5-1 and TRBJ1-5, the complete variable domain is KAGVTQTPRYLIKTRGQQVTLSCSPISGHRSVSWYQQTPGQGLQFLFEYFSETQRNKGNFPGRFSGRQFSNSRSEMNVSTLELGDSALYLCASSLGDGRNQPQHFGDGTRLSIL.

The gene calls are TRBV6-5 and TRBJ2-4, with 7 bases matching TRBD2. Trimming cost V 6 bases and J 7 bases; bases outside gene matches: 6. This CDR3 comprises 13 residues. CDR1 is MNHEY and CDR2 is SVGAGI in the germline V gene. The CDR3 protein is CASSYEGGNIQYF. DNA of the CDR3: TGTGCCAGCAGCTACGAGGGAGGGAACATTCAGTACTTC.

This clone was counted only a few times. Other DNA sequences in this specimen translate into the identical CDR3. V and J are TRBV11-3 and TRBJ2-7; no clear D gene. This CDR3 comprises 12 residues. In germline, CDR1 is SGHNT, CDR2 YENEEA. Trimming stripped 5 bases from V and 0 bases from J, with 5 bases between. DNA of the CDR3: TGTGCCAGCAGCAGGAGCTCCTACGAGCAGTACTTC. Protein product: CASSRSSYEQYF.

The chain's CDR3 is CATSRAKGGGYTF. CDR3 coding DNA: TGTGCCACCAGTCGCGCCAAGGGGGGTGGCTACACCTTC. The chain has TRBV15 and TRBJ1-2, with a possible D match to TRBD1 (6 bases). The CDR3 length is 13 residues. V was cut by 6 bases and J by 7 bases, with 15 bases left in between. Looked up from germline, CDR1 is LNHNV and CDR2 is YYDKDF (reference sequence).

This chain connects TRBV4-1 to TRBJ2-1; a possible D gene is TRBD2 (5 bases). V lost 0 bases and J 0 bases, leaving 9 bases between the germline ends. The CDR3 consists of 16 residues. CDR1 is MGHRA and CDR2 is YSYEKL in the germline V gene. The CDR3 region has the DNA TGCGCCAGCAGCCAAGATTCGGGAAGCTCCTACAATGAGCAGTTCTTC. Translation: CASSQDSGSSYNEQFF.

This clone has more than one count but fewer than ten. The chain couples TRBV15 to TRBJ1-1, with D possibly being TRBD1 (5 bases). CDR1 and CDR2 (germline): LNHNV, YYDKDF (reference sequence). The CDR3 sequence is 14 residues long. Trimming took off 1 base at V and 5 bases at J, with 11 bases between the two ends. CDR3 in DNA: TGTGCCACCAGCAGAGGTGGCAGGGCGACTGAAGCTTTCTTT. As protein: CATSRGGRATEAFF.

This clone was seen only a few times. The chain is built from TRBV7-3 and TRBJ1-1; 7 positions match TRBD1. Germline CDR1 and CDR2: SGHTA and FQGTGA. CDR3 length: 14 residues. V shed 2 bases and J 10 bases; nucleotides not matched to a gene: 10. The CDR3 DNA reads as TGTGCCAGCAGCTTAGCAGGGGGTAAGGGTAGAGCTTTCTTT. This gives the protein CASSLAGGKGRAFF.

This clone was seen only a few times. The V call is TRBV19, the J call TRBJ1-4; D is ambiguous. V was trimmed by 7 bases and J by 7 bases, leaving 16 bases between them. Germline CDR1 is LNHDA and CDR2 is SQIVND (reference sequence). The CDR3 totals 14 residues. The CDR3 loop reads CASNPTRRSEKLFF. CDR3 bases: TGTGCCAGTAACCCGACCCGCCGCTCTGAAAAACTGTTTTTT.

The V gene is TRBV30, the J gene TRBJ2-7, with D possibly matching TRBD1 (6 bases). CDR3 length: 13 amino acids. Trimming took 5 bases from V and 3 from J, leaving 14 bases between them. Looked up from germline, CDR1 is GTSNPN and CDR2 is SVGIG (reference sequence). For the CDR3, the DNA is TGTGCCTGGGGGCAGGGGAGATTCTACGAGCAGTACTTC. It codes for CAWGQGRFYEQYF.

The gene calls are TRBV11-3 and TRBJ1-1; D is uncertain. This CDR3 is built from 13 residues. Trimming left V 4 bases short and J 4 bases short, with 10 bases between. Germline CDR1 and CDR2: SGHNT and YENEEA. The CDR3 region has the DNA TGTGCCAGCAGCTCCTCAGCAGTCACTGAAGCTTTCTTT. Its translation: CASSSSAVTEAFF.

This chain connects TRBV4-1 to TRBJ1-4; 7 bases match TRBD1. This CDR3 has 15 residues. Germline V gene lookup returns CDR1 MGHRA and CDR2 YSYEKL. Germline trimming cut 2 bases from V and 13 bases from J; bases unmatched to any gene: 13. DNA of the CDR3: TGCGCCAGCAGCCAAAGGGACAGTCCCCCGGCGGGACTGTTTTTT. It yields the protein CASSQRDSPPAGLFF.

The chain is built from TRBV19 and TRBJ2-7; 7 bases agree with TRBD2. The CDR3 spans 12 residues. CDR1 and CDR2 from the germline V gene are LNHDA and SQIVND (reference sequence). The V segment lost 6 bases and the J segment 6 bases; nucleotides outside the gene matches: 5. CDR3 residues: CASRSREGEQYF. CDR3 bases: TGTGCCAGTAGGTCCAGGGAGGGCGAGCAGTACTTC.